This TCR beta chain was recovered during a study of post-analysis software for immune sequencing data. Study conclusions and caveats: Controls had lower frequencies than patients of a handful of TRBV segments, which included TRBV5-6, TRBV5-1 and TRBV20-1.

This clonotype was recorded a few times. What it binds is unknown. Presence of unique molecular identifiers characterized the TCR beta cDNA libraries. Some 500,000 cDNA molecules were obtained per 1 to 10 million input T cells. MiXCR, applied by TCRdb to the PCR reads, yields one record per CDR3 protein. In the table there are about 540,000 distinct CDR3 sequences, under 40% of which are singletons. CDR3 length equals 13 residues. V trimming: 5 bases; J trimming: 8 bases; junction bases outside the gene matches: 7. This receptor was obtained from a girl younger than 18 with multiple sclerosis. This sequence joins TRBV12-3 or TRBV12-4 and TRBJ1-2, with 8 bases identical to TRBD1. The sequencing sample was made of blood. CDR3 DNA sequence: TGTGCCAGCAGTCCACCGACAGGGGAAGGCTACACCTTC. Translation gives CASSPPTGEGYTF.